These 4 T cell receptor beta chains originate from one sample sequenced in a study of T-cell memory formation after mild COVID-19. TCRdb re-called the 5' RACE reads through MiXCR, storing one row per CDR3 protein. The profile shows fewer than 350,000 distinct CDR3 sequences, approximately 15% of them singletons. The sample taken for sequencing was PBMCs or a T cell subset sorted from them (not recorded which). The receptors here all came from a man aged 18-30 years who had mild COVID-19 (a few samples of this study predate the infection). Cell type and time point are not known.

The chain has TRBV6-5 and TRBJ1-1, with a tentative D call TRBD1 (5 bases). CDR3 size: 12 residues. CDR1 is MNHEY, CDR2 SVGAGI, per germline. Trimming pared 3 bases from V and 7 bases from J, leaving 9 bases between. CDR3 DNA sequence: TGTGCCAGCAGTTATGGTAGGGGTGAAGCTTTCTTT. It specifies CASSYGRGEAFF.

This rearrangement joins TRBV12-3 or TRBV12-4 to TRBJ1-6; D call uncertain. V was shortened by 6 bases and J by 8 bases, with 8 bases between the two germline ends. The CDR3 loop spans 12 amino acids. CDR3 in DNA: TGTGCCAGCAGGACTTACTATTCACCCCTCCACTTT. Translation gives CASRTYYSPLHF.

The chain joins TRBV10-2 to TRBJ1-2; TRBD1 is a possible D gene (6 bases). Trimming left V 6 bases short and J 6 bases short, with 14 bases between. From germline, CDR1 is WSHSY and CDR2 SAAADI. This CDR3 comprises 13 residues. DNA for the CDR3: TGCGCCAGCAGCACCGCGGGGGCGAATGGCTACACCTTC. Its protein product is CASSTAGANGYTF.

The chain uses TRBV5-1 and TRBJ2-3; D perhaps matches TRBD1 (7 bases). V lost 4 bases and J 5 bases, leaving 23 bases between the germline ends. The CDR3 has 17 residues. Germline V CDR1 and CDR2: SGHRS, YFSETQ. CDR3 amino acids: CASSGTGGQHDRDTQYF. The CDR3 nucleotides are TGCGCCAGCAGCGGTACCGGGGGACAGCACGACAGAGATACGCAGTATTTT. The full variable domain, rest sourced from reference TRBV5-1 and TRBJ2-3, is KAGVTQTPRYLIKTRGQQVTLSCSPISGHRSVSWYQQTPGQGLQFLFEYFSETQRNKGNFPGRFSGRQFSNSRSEMNVSTLELGDSALYLCASSGTGGQHDRDTQYFGPGTRLTVL.